What follows describes a single TCR beta chain. CDR1 and CDR2 from the germline V gene are LGHNA and YSLEER. The CDR3 spans 17 residues. TRB was amplified by touch-down multiplex PCR, primer pools A and B combined. TCRdb reprocessed the multiplex PCR reads and reports one entry per CDR3 protein, with no DNA. This sample's table reports about 8,100 distinct CDR3 sequences. The sample is drawn from a study of T cell clusters in autoimmune cytopenias. Each sample's input was around 270 ng genomic DNA, 35,000 to 40,000 genome equivalents. Sequenced material: peripheral blood. The sequence was collected from a human donor with an autoimmune cytopenia or autoimmune hepatitis (not recorded which). The chain employs TRBV4-3 and TRBJ1-6; TCRdb reports TRBD1, a call that lacks DNA to check it against. The chain's CDR3 is CASSPRFTDRPNSPLHF.